A selection of T cell receptor beta chains follows, all from one sample in a study of shared clonotypes between healthy human individuals. TCRdb keeps only in-frame clones here, not all; method: immunoSEQ multiplex PCR. Of around 2.3 million clones listed, around 95% are singletons. Material for sequencing was naive CD4+ T cells sorted from blood. These receptor sequences come from a man aged 18 to 29 in good health. CDR3s include the opening cysteine and the closing phenylalanine or tryptophan. The D gene is left open where the match is weak. The size field is filled for only some rows; it gives once, few, many or a size class.

v_gene	j_gene	abundance	d_gene	CDR3nt	CDR3aa
TRBV2	TRBJ2-3	.	.	TGTGCCAGCAGCCGCATTGGAGGCACCACCACAGATACGCAGTATTTT	CASSRIGGTTTDTQYF
TRBV29-1	TRBJ2-7	.	TRBD2	TGCAGCGTCCGTACCGGGACTAGCGTCTACGAGCAGTACTTC	CSVRTGTSVYEQYF
TRBV5-1	TRBJ1-1	.	TRBD1	TGCGCCAGCAGCCCCCAGGGGGGCACTGAAGCTTTCTTT	CASSPQGGTEAFF
TRBV6-5	TRBJ1-1	.	.	TGTGCCAGCAGTTACTCGATTTTAGGGAACACTGAAGCTTTCTTT	CASSYSILGNTEAFF
TRBV27	TRBJ2-7	.	TRBD1	TGTGCCAGCAGTCACGACAGGGGAAAAGGAAGCGAGCAGTACTTC	CASSHDRGKGSEQYF
TRBV30	TRBJ2-5	.	TRBD1	TGTGCCTGGAGTTGGACAGGGGGCCAAGAGACCCAGTACTTC	CAWSWTGGQETQYF
TRBV5-1	TRBJ1-3	.	TRBD1	TGCGCCAGCAGCTTGGCCGGGACAGGGTCTGGAAACACCATATATTTT	CASSLAGTGSGNTIYF
TRBV5-8	TRBJ2-6	.	.	TGTGCCAGCAGCAAGGGACGGGGGAACCGGGGGGCCAACGTCCTGACTTTC	CASSKGRGNRGANVLTF
TRBV5-4	TRBJ2-1	.	.	TGTGCCAGCAGCTTGCTCCCCGGTGACCGGAGAGATGAGCAGTTCTTC	CASSLLPGDRRDEQFF
TRBV28	TRBJ2-7	once	TRBD2	TGTGCCAGCAGTTTGTATTTAGTGGGGGCTGGAGCGGGAGAGAGGAGTGAGCAGTACTTC	CASSLYLVGAGAGERSEQYF
TRBV6-1	TRBJ1-1	.	TRBD1	TGTGCCAGCAGGGGGACAGTGAACACTGAAGCTTTCTTT	CASRGTVNTEAFF
TRBV19	TRBJ2-3	.	TRBD2	TGTGCCAGTAGTACGGGACTAGCGGGGGCCGATACGCAGTATTTT	CASSTGLAGADTQYF
TRBV5-1	TRBJ1-2	.	.	TGCGCCAGCAGCTTGGAAGGGCCTGGCTACACCTTC	CASSLEGPGYTF
TRBV5-1	TRBJ2-1	.	.	TGCGCCAGCAGCTTGGTTAGGACCAACTACAATGAGCAGTTCTTC	CASSLVRTNYNEQFF
TRBV5-1	TRBJ2-3	.	.	TGCGCCAGCAGCTTGGGAGTTAGCACAGATACGCAGTATTTT	CASSLGVSTDTQYF
TRBV30	TRBJ2-3	.	TRBD1	TGTGCCTGGTCCGCCGCAGGGGGTAAAGATACGCAGTATTTT	CAWSAAGGKDTQYF
TRBV4-1	TRBJ2-1	.	TRBD2	TGCGCCAGCAGCCCCCCCCCTAGCGGGAGTAGGTCCTACAATGAGCAGTTCTTC	CASSPPPSGSRSYNEQFF
TRBV7-6	TRBJ1-5	.	.	TGTGCCAGCAGCTTGAGTGGGGGCAATCAGCCCCAGCATTTT	CASSLSGGNQPQHF
TRBV11-2	TRBJ2-1	.	TRBD2	TGTGCCAGCAGCTTAAGAGTGACTAGCGGGAACCGCAATGAGCAGTTCTTC	CASSLRVTSGNRNEQFF
TRBV7-9	TRBJ2-7	.	.	TGTGCCAGCAGCCGGGACAACTCCTACGAGCAGTACTTC	CASSRDNSYEQYF
TRBV28	TRBJ2-1	.	.	TGTGCCAGCAGTTTGAGCGCAGGGGCTGACCTTTACAATGAGCAGTTCTTC	CASSLSAGADLYNEQFF
TRBV28	TRBJ1-1	.	TRBD1	TGTGCCACCCAAAGACAGGGTAACACTGAAGCTTTCTTT	CATQRQGNTEAFF
TRBV2	TRBJ1-1	.	TRBD1	TGTGCCAGCAGTACCGGACAGGTTTTGTTTGCTGAAGCTTTCTTT	CASSTGQVLFAEAFF
TRBV14	TRBJ1-1	.	.	TGTGCCAGCAGCCAAGATCTGGGGGTTGAAGCTTTCTTT	CASSQDLGVEAFF
TRBV28	TRBJ2-3	.	TRBD2	TGTGCCAGCAGTTTTACTAGCGGGAGAGGTGGGCCAGATACGCAGTATTTT	CASSFTSGRGGPDTQYF
TRBV14	TRBJ2-2	.	TRBD2	TGTGCCAGCAGCCACACGGGGGGGAACACCGGGGAGCTGTTTTTT	CASSHTGGNTGELFF
TRBV7-2	TRBJ2-3	.	TRBD2	TGTGCCAGCAGCGCCGTCCTCCCGGGAGGGGCAGATACGCAGTATTTT	CASSAVLPGGADTQYF
TRBV2	TRBJ2-4	.	.	TGTGCCAGCAGGGACGACTACTCACTAGCCAAAAACATTCAGTACTTC	CASRDDYSLAKNIQYF
TRBV14	TRBJ2-7	.	.	TGTGCCAGCAGCAACAGGGACTCCTACGAGCAGTACTTC	CASSNRDSYEQYF
TRBV28	TRBJ1-2	.	.	TGTGCCAGCAGTTGGGGGCAGGGTGGCTACACCTTC	CASSWGQGGYTF
TRBV27	TRBJ1-2	.	.	TGTGCCAGCAGTTTAATCGGCGGAAGCTATGGCTACACCTTC	CASSLIGGSYGYTF
TRBV10-3	TRBJ2-3	.	TRBD2	TGTGCCATCAGTGAGTCGATTGGCGGGAGTGTTCCAGATACGCAGTATTTT	CAISESIGGSVPDTQYF
TRBV11-2	TRBJ2-7	.	TRBD2	TGTGCCAGCAGCCTGGGACTAGCGGAGAGACTCTCCTACGAGCAGTACTTC	CASSLGLAERLSYEQYF
TRBV5-8	TRBJ1-2	.	.	TGTGCCAGCAGCTTGGTAGAGTACCCCCGGGGAGGCTACACCTTC	CASSLVEYPRGGYTF
TRBV19	TRBJ2-7	.	TRBD1	TGTGCCAGTAGAACACAGGGGGCGTTGAACTTCTACGAGCAGTACTTC	CASRTQGALNFYEQYF
TRBV2	TRBJ2-5	.	.	TGTGCCAGCAGTGAAGCGGCGGTCTCGACCCAGTACTTC	CASSEAAVSTQYF
TRBV6-6	TRBJ2-7	.	.	TGTGCCAGCAGTTATTCCTTACACTCCTACGAGCAGTACTTC	CASSYSLHSYEQYF